This T cell receptor (beta chain) was identified during a study of CD8 T cells in Susac syndrome. The authors reverse transcribed roughly 0.5 to 1 ug RNA with random hexamers. MiXCR was run by TCRdb on the immunoSEQ multiplex PCR reads, yielding one entry per CDR3 protein. Of about 130,000 distinct CDR3 sequences in the sample, 65% to 90% were seen once. Between the trimmed V and J ends, which lost 3 bases and 4 bases, there was a span of 13 bases. The CDR3 has 14 residues. Germline assignment: CDR1 SGHRS and CDR2 YFSETQ. The chain employs TRBV5-1 and TRBJ1-2; D is uncertain. This sequence originates from a human donor with multiple sclerosis. Sequenced: CD8+ T cells from PBMCs. CDR3: CASSSDSIPYGYTF. CDR3 nucleotide sequence: TGCGCCAGCAGCTCCGACTCGATTCCCTATGGCTACACCTTC.